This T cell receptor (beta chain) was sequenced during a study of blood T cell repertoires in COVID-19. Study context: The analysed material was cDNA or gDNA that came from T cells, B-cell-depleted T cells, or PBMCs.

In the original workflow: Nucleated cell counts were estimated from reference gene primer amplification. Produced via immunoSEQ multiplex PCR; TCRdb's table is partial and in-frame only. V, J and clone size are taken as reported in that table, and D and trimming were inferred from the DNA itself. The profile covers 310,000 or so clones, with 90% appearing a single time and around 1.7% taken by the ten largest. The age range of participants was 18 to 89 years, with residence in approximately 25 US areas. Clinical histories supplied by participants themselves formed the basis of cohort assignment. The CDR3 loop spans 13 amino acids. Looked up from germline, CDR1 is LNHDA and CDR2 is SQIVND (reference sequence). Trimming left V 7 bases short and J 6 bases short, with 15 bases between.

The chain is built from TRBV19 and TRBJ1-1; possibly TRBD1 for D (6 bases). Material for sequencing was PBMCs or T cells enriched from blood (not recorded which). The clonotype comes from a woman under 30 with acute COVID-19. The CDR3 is CASTAVRGSEAFF. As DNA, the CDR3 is TGTGCCAGTACGGCGGTCAGGGGCTCTGAAGCTTTCTTT. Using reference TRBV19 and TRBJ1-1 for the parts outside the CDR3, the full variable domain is DGGITQSPKYLFRKEGQNVTLSCEQNLNHDAMYWYRQDPGQGLRLIYYSQIVNDFQKGDIAEGYSVSREKKESFPLTVTSAQKNPTAFYLCASTAVRGSEAFFGQGTRLTVV.